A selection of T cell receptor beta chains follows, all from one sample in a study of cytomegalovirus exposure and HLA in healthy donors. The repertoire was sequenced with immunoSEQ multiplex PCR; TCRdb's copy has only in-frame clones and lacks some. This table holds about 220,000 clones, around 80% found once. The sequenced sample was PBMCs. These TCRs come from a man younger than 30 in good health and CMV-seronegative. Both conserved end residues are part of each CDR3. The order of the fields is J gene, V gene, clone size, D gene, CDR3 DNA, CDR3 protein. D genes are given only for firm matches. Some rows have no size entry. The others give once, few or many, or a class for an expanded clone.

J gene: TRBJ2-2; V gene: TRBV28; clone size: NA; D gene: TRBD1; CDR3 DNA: TGTGCCAGCAGAGCCGGGACAGGGCCCGTCGGTGGCGGGGAGCTGTTTTTT; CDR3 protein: CASRAGTGPVGGGELFF
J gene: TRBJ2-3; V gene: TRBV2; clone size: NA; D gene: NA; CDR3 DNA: TGTGCCAGCAGCGTCGGACAATTGGGCACAGATACGCAGTATTTT; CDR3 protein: CASSVGQLGTDTQYF
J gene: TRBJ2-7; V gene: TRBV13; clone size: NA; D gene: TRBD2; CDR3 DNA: TGTGCCAGCAGCGGTACCCTGGGACTAGCGGACGGGTTAAGGTACGAGCAGTACTTC; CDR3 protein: CASSGTLGLADGLRYEQYF
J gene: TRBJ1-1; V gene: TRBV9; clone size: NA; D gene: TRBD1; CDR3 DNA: TGTGCCAGCAGCTCCGGGACAGGGAACACTGAAGCTTTCTTT; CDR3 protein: CASSSGTGNTEAFF
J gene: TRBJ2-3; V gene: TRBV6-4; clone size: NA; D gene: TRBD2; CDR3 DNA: TGTGCCAGCAGCAGATCCGGGACTAGCGGGAGGGGAAGCACAGATACGCAGTATTTT; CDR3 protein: CASSRSGTSGRGSTDTQYF
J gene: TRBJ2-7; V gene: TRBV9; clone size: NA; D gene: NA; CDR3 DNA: TGTGCCAGCAGCGTAGGGACAGCATCCGAGCAGTACTTC; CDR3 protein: CASSVGTASEQYF
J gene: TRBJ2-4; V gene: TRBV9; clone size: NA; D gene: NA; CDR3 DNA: TGTGCCAGCAGCGGATTACAGGAGACTTCGGCGATTCAGTACTTC; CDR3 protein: CASSGLQETSAIQYF
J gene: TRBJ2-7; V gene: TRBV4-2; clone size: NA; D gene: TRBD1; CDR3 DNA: TGTGCCAGCAGCCAAGGGGACAGGGCCGGCGAGCAGTACTTC; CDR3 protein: CASSQGDRAGEQYF
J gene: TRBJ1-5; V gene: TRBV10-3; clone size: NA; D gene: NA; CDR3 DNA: TGTGCCATCAGTGAGTCGTTACGGGATCAGCCCCAGCATTTT; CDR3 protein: CAISESLRDQPQHF
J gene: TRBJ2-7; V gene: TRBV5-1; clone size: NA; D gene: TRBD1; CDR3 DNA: TGCGCCAGCAGCTTGGGGCAGGGGGCTTACGAGCAGTACTTC; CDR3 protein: CASSLGQGAYEQYF
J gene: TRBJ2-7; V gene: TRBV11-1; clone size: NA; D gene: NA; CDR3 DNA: TGTGCCAGCAGCCTGACGGGTGAGCAGTACTTC; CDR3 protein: CASSLTGEQYF
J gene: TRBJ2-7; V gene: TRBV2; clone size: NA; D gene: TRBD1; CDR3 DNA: TGTGCCAGCAGGCAAGGACAGGGGGCCCTTTCCGAGCAGTACTTC; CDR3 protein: CASRQGQGALSEQYF
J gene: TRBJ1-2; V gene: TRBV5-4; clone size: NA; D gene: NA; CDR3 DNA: TGTGCCAGCAGCTTGGGGTTATGGGAGTCCGGGGGCTACACCTTC; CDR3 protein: CASSLGLWESGGYTF
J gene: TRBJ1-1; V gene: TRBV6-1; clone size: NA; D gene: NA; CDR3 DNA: TGTGCCAGCAGTGAAGAGGTAGGGGTATCGACTGAAGCTTTCTTT; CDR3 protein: CASSEEVGVSTEAFF
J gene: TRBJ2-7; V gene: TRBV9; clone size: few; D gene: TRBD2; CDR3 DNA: TGTGCCAGCAGCCCCACGCAACCGGGGGGGTTAGGGAACGAGCAGTACTTC; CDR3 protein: CASSPTQPGGLGNEQYF
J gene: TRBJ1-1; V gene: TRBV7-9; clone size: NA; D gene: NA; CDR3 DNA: TGTGCCAGCAGCTTAATCCGGTCCAGCAGGGACACTGAAGCTTTCTTT; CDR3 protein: CASSLIRSSRDTEAFF
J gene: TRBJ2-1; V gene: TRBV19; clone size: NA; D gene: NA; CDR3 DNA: TGTGCCAGTAGTATCTCCCTCTGGTCAGGGAATGAGCAGTTCTTC; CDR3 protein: CASSISLWSGNEQFF
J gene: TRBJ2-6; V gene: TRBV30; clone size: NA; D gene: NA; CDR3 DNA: TGTGCCTGGAGCGCTGGGGCCAACGTCCTGACTTTC; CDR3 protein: CAWSAGANVLTF
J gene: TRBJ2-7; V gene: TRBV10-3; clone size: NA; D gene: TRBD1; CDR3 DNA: TGTGCCGCCGGGACAGGGGGTTCCTACGAGCAGTACTTC; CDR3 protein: CAAGTGGSYEQYF
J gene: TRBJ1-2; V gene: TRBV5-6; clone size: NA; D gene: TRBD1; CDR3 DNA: TGTGCCAGCAGCCCGGGGACAGGGAGTGGAGTGGGCTATGGCTACACCTTC; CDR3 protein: CASSPGTGSGVGYGYTF
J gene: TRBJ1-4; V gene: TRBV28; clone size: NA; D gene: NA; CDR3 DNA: TGTGCCAGCATGGAGGGGGGGTTCGGCGAAAAACTGTTTTTT; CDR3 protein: CASMEGGFGEKLFF
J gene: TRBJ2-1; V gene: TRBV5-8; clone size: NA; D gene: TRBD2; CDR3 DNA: TGTGTCTCGGGGGGAAGCTCCTACAATGAGCAGTTCTTC; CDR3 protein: CVSGGSSYNEQFF
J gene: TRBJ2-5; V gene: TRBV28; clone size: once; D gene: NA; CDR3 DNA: TGTGCCAGCAGTTACCCCCCGGAGCAGTACTTC; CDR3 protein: CASSYPPEQYF
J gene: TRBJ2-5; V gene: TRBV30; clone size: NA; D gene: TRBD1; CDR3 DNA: TGTGCCTGCGTAAAGGCCGGGACAGGGTATACCCAGTACTTC; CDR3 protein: CACVKAGTGYTQYF
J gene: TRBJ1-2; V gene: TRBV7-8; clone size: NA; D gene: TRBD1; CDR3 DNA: TGTGCCAGCAGCACAGGGGGTGGACACTATGGCTACACCTTC; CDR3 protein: CASSTGGGHYGYTF
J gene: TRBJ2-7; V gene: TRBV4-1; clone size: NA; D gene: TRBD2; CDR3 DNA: TGCGCCAGCAGCCCTCCCGGGGAGGGGTCCTACGAGCAGTACTTC; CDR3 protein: CASSPPGEGSYEQYF
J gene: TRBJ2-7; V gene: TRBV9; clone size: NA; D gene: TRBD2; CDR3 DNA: TGTGCCAGCAGTGGCGGGAGGGCCCACGAGCAGTACTTC; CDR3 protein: CASSGGRAHEQYF
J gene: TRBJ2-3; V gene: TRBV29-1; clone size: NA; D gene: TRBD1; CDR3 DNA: TGCAGCTCCTGGGACAGGGGGCAAAGAGATACGCAGTATTTT; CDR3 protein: CSSWDRGQRDTQYF
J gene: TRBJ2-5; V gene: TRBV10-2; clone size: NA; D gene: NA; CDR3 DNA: TGCGCCAGTCAAGCCAAAGAGACCCAGTACTTC; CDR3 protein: CASQAKETQYF
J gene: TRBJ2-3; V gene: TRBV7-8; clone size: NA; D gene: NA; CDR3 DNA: TGTGCCAGCAGCTTAGTCGGGAGTCCTGGGGATACGCAGTATTTT; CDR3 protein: CASSLVGSPGDTQYF
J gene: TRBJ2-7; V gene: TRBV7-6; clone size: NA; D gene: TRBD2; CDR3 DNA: TGTGCCAGCAGCTTAGGTCCTAGCGGGACCTCCTACGAGCAGTACTTC; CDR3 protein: CASSLGPSGTSYEQYF
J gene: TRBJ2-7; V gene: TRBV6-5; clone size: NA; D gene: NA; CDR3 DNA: TGTGCCAGCAGTTCCCCGGGAGAAACCTACGAGCAGTACTTC; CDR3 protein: CASSSPGETYEQYF
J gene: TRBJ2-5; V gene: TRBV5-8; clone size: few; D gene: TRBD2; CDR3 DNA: TGTGCCAGCAGCCTAATCAGCGGGAGAGCGGAGACCCAGTACTTC; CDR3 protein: CASSLISGRAETQYF
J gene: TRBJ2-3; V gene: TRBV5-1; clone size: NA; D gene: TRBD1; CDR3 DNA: TGCGCCAGCAGCGTGACAGGGGCAGATACGCAGTATTTT; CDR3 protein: CASSVTGADTQYF
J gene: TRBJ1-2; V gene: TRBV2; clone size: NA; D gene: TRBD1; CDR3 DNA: TGTGCCAGCAGTCCAGGGACAGCTAACGACTATGGCTACACCTTC; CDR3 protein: CASSPGTANDYGYTF
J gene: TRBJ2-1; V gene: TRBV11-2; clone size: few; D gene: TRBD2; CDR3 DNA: TGTGCCAGCAGCCCCGGACTAGCGGGAATCAATGAGCAGTTCTTC; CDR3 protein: CASSPGLAGINEQFF
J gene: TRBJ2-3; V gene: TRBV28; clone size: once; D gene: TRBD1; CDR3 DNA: TGTGCCAGTTCCCCAGGGGGACGGGATACGCAGTATTTT; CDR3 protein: CASSPGGRDTQYF
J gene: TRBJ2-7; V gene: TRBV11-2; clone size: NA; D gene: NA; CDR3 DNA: TGTGCCAGCAGCTCCAACGAGTGGCAGTACTTC; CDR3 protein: CASSSNEWQYF
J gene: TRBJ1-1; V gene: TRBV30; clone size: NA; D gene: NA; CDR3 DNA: TGTGCCTGGAGTGTTGTCAGCGCGGCTGAAGCTTTCTTT; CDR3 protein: CAWSVVSAAEAFF
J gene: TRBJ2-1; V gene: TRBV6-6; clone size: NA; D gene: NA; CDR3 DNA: TGTGCCAGCAGCTGGGACTCCCCCGAATCCTACAATGAGCAGTTCTTC; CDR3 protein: CASSWDSPESYNEQFF
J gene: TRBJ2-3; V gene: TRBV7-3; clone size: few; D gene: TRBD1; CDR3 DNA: TGTGCCAGCAGCCGCGCTCGGCAGGGGGCGGCAGATACGCAGTATTTT; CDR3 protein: CASSRARQGAADTQYF
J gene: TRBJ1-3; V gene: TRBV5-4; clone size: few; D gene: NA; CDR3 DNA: TGTGCCAGCAGCGCCACAGGGGGAAACACCATATATTTT; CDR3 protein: CASSATGGNTIYF